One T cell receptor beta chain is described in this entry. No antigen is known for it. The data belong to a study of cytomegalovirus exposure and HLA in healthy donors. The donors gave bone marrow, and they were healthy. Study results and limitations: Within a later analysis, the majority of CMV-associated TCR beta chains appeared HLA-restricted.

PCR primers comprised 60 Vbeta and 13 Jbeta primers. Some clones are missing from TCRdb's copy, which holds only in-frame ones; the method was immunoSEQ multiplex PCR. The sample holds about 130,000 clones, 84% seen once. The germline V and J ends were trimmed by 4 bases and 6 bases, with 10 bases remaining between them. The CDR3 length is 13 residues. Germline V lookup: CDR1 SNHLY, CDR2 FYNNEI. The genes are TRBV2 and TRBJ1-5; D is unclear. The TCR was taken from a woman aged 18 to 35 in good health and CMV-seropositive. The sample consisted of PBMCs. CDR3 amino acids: CASSGTVPQPQHF. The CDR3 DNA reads TGTGCCAGCAGTGGCACAGTGCCTCAGCCCCAGCATTTT.